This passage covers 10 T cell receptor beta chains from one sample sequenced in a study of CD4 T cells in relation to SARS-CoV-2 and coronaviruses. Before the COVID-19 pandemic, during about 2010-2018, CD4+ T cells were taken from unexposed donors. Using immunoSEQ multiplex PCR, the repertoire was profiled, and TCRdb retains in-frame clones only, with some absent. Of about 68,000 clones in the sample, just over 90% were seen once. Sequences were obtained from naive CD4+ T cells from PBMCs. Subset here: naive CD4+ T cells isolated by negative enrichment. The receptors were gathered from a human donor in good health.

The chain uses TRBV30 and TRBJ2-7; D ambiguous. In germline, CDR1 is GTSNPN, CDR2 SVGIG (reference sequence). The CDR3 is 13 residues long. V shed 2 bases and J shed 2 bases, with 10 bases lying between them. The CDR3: CAWSSADTYEQYF. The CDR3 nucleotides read TGTGCCTGGAGTTCGGCGGATACCTACGAGCAGTACTTC.

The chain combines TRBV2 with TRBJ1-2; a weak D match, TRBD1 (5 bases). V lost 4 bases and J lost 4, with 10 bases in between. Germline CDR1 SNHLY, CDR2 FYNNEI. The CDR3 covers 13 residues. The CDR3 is CASSVRGTYGYTF. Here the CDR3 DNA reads TGTGCCAGCAGTGTTCGGGGGACCTATGGCTACACCTTC.

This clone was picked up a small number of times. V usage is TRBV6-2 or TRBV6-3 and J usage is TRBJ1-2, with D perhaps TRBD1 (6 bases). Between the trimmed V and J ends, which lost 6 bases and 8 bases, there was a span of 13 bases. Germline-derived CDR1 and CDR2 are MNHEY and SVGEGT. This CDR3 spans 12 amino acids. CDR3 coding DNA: TGTGCCAGCAGCTCCGGGGACATAGGCTACACCTTC. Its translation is CASSSGDIGYTF.

Here the CDR3 DNA reads TGTGCCAGTAGTATAGGAAGGAATTCACCCCTCCACTTT. Encoded protein: CASSIGRNSPLHF. The chain recombines TRBV19 with TRBJ1-6; D is unclear. Germline V CDR1 and CDR2: LNHDA, SQIVND (reference sequence). The V end lost 1 base, the J end lost 7 bases, and 5 bases lay between the germline ends. The CDR3 runs 13 residues. The whole variable domain, remainder taken from reference TRBV19 and TRBJ1-6, is DGGITQSPKYLFRKEGQNVTLSCEQNLNHDAMYWYRQDPGQGLRLIYYSQIVNDFQKGDIAEGYSVSREKKESFPLTVTSAQKNPTAFYLCASSIGRNSPLHFGNGTRLTVT.

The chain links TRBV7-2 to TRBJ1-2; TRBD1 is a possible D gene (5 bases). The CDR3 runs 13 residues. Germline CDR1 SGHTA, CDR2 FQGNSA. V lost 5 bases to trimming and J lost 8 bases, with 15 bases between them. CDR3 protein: CASSLRTRLGYTF. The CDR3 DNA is TGTGCCAGCAGCCTGAGGACAAGGCTCGGCTACACCTTC. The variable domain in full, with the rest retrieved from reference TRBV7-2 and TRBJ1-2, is GAGVSQSPSNKVTEKGKDVELRCDPISGHTALYWYRQSLGQGLEFLIYFQGNSAPDKSGLPSDRFSAERTGGSVSTLTIQRTQQEDSAVYLCASSLRTRLGYTFGSGTRLTVV.

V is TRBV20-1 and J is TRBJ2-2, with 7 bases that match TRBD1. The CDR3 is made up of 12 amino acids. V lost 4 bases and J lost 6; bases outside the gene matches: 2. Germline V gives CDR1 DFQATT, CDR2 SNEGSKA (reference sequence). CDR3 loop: CSATDRAGELFF. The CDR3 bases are TGCAGTGCTACTGACAGGGCCGGGGAGCTGTTTTTT.

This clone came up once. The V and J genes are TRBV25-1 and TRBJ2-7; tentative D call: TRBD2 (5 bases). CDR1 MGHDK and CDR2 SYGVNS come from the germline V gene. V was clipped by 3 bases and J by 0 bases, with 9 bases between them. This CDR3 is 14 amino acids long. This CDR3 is CASSDPSGSYEQYF. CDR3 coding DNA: TGTGCCAGCAGTGATCCGAGCGGCTCCTACGAGCAGTACTTC.

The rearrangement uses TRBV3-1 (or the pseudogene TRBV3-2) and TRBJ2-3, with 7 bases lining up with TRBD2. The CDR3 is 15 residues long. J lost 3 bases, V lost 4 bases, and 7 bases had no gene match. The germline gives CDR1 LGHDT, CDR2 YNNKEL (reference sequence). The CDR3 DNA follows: TGTGCCAGCAGCCCCTTAGCGGGTATGACAGATACGCAGTATTTT. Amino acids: CASSPLAGMTDTQYF.

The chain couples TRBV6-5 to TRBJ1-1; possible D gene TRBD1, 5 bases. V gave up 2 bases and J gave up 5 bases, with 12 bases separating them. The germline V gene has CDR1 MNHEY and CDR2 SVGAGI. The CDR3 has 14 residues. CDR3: CASSYRLGGTEAFF. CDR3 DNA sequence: TGTGCCAGCAGTTACAGGTTGGGGGGAACTGAAGCTTTCTTT.

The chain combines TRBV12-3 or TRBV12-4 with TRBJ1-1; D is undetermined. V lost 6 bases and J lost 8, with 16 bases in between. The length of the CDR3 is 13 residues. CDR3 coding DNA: TGTGCCAGCAGCCTCCAGAGAACACTGGAAGCTTTCTTT. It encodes CASSLQRTLEAFF.